The next 5 T cell receptor beta chains were all read from a single sample in a study of low-dose radiotherapy and immunotherapy resistance in tumors. TRAV- and TRBV-specific primers were used for first-strand cDNA, which covered alpha and beta chains. For amplifying TCRs, the PCR ran for around 20 cycles with Phusion, which was used together with a constant-region primer and the adapter on the V primers. MiXCR, run by TCRdb on the reads, gives a single entry per CDR3 protein. The sample holds about 9,800 distinct CDR3 sequences, about two fifths seen once. The receptor source for this set is a human donor with advanced metastatic prostate, ovarian, gallbladder or colorectal cancer (not recorded which). This table probably holds off-target reads from a library built for another chain.

This clonotype was observed a few times. This chain connects TRBV19 to TRBJ2-1, with D perhaps matching TRBD2 (5 bases). The V end lost 7 bases, the J end lost 7 bases, and 17 bases lay between the germline ends. The CDR3 covers 14 residues. Per the germline V gene, CDR1 is LNHDA and CDR2 is SQIVND (reference sequence). CDR3 sequence (DNA): TGTGCCAGTACCTTAAGAGAGGGTTGGAATGAGCAGTTCTTC. It specifies CASTLREGWNEQFF.

This clonotype was observed once. The gene calls are TRBV11-2 and TRBJ2-3; possibly TRBD2 for D (5 bases). The CDR3 runs to 14 residues. The V end lost 3 bases, the J end lost 4 bases, and 11 bases lay between the germline ends. Looked up from germline, CDR1 is SGHAT and CDR2 is FQNNGV. CDR3 in amino acids: CASSFEGGPDTQYF. CDR3 nucleotides: TGTGCCAGCAGCTTTGAGGGTGGACCAGATACGCAGTATTTT.

This chain uses TRBV10-3 with TRBJ1-2, with D uncertain. Trimming cost V 10 bases and J 3 bases, with 3 bases left between them. The CDR3 contains 9 residues. CDR1 is ENHRY and CDR2 is SYGVKD in the germline V gene. The CDR3 sequence is CARYYGYTF. The CDR3 DNA reads as TGTGCCAGATACTATGGCTACACCTTC.

The J gene is TRBJ1-5, the V gene TRBV6-2 or TRBV6-3; D ambiguous. Germline V gene data show CDR1 as MNHEY and CDR2 as SVGEGT. The germline V and J ends were trimmed by 6 bases and 2 bases, with 26 bases remaining between them. The CDR3 runs 19 residues. CDR3 bases: TGTGCCAGCAGCCTTTTGAGGACCGACCCTACACGGCGCAATCAGCCCCAGCATTTT. It encodes CASSLLRTDPTRRNQPQHF.

V usage is TRBV9 and J usage is TRBJ2-3; perhaps TRBD2 as D (6 bases). Trimming removed 3 bases at V and 2 bases at J, with 13 bases between. The CDR3 contains 15 residues. CDR1 is SGDLS and CDR2 is YYNGEE in the germline V gene. This chain's CDR3 is CASSGRGRVTDTQYF. The CDR3 DNA follows: TGTGCCAGCAGCGGGCGGGGAAGGGTCACAGATACGCAGTATTTT.